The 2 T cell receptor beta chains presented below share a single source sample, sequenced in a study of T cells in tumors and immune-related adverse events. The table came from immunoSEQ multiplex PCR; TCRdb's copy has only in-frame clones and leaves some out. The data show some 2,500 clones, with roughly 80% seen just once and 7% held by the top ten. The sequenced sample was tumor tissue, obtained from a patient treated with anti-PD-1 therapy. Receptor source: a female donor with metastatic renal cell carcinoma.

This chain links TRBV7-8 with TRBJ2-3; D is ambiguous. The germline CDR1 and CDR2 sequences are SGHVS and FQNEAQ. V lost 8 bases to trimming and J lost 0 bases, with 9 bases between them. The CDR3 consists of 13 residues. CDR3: CASRSPSTDTQYF. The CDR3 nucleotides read TGTGCCAGCCGTTCCCCTAGCACAGATACGCAGTATTTT.

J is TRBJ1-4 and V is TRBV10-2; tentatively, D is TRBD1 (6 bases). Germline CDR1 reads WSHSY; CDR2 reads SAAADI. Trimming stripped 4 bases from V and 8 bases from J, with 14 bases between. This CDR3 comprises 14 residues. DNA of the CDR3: TGCGCCAGCAGTGTCTGGGGGGCGGGCGAAAAACTGTTTTTT. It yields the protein CASSVWGAGEKLFF.